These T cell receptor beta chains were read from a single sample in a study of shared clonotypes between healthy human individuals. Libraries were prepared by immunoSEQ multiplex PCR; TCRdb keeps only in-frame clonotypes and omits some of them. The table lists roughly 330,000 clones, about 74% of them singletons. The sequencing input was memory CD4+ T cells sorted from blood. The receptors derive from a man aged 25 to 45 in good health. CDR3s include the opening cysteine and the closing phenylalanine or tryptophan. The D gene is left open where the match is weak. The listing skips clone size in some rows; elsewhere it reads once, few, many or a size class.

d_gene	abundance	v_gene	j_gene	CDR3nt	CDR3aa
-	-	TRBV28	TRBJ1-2	TGTGCCAGCAACCTTTCGGGTAGGGGGTCCTATGGCTACACCTTC	CASNLSGRGSYGYTF
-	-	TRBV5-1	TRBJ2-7	TGCGCCAGCAGCCCCCCGGAGGCCTACGAGCAGTACTTC	CASSPPEAYEQYF
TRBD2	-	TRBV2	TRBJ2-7	TGTGCCTCAACTAGCGGGAGGGGGTACGAGCAGTACTTC	CASTSGRGYEQYF
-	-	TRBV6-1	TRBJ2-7	TGTGCCAGCAATCAGTGGGACGAGCAGTACTTC	CASNQWDEQYF
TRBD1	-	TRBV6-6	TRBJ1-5	TGTGCCAGCAGCTCACAAGGGGGCGGTCAGCCCCAGCATTTT	CASSSQGGGQPQHF
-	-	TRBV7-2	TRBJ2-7	TGTGCCAGCAGCTTAGTCCCAGCCTACGAGCAGTACTTC	CASSLVPAYEQYF
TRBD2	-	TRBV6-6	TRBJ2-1	TGTGCCAGCAGTTACCGGGGACTAGCGGGAGCTAGTGAGCAGTTCTTC	CASSYRGLAGASEQFF
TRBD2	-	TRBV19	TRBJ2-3	TGTGCCAGTAGGGCTAGCGGGTCTAACACAGATACGCAGTATTTT	CASRASGSNTDTQYF
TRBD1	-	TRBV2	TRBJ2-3	TGTGCCAGCAGTGGGCCGGACAGGAAAGGAACGCAGTATTTT	CASSGPDRKGTQYF
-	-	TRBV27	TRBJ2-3	TGTGCCAGCAGGGATTTGACAGATACGCAGTATTTT	CASRDLTDTQYF
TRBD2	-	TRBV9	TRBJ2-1	TGTGCCAGCAGCGCCCCCGGGACTACAGTCGGCTACAATGAGCAGTTCTTC	CASSAPGTTVGYNEQFF
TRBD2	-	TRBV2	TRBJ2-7	TGTGCCAGCAGTGAACGTAGGGGGACAGGCGCAGGACTAGCGGGAGTTTGGGAGCAGTACTTC	CASSERRGTGAGLAGVWEQYF
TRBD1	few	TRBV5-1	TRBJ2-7	TGCGCCAGCAGCTTGCTCGGACAGGGGGGATCAGAGCAGTACTTC	CASSLLGQGGSEQYF
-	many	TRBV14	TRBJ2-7	TGTGCCAGCAGCCCCCGGACGTACGAGCAGTACTTC	CASSPRTYEQYF
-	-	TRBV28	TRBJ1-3	TGTGCCAGCAGTTTTGAGAGGGCCTACTCTGGAAACACCATATATTTT	CASSFERAYSGNTIYF
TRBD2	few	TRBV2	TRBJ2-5	TGTGCCAGCACCCGGGAGGCGGTGGAGACCCAGTACTTC	CASTREAVETQYF
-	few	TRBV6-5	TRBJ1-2	TGTGCCAGCAGCCCTACGCGCGGGGAGTGCACCTTC	CASSPTRGECTF
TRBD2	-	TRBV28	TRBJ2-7	TGTGCCAGCAGTTTAGGGCTAGCGGATGGGTGGTACGAGCAGTACTTC	CASSLGLADGWYEQYF
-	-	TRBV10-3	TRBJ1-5	TGTGCCATCTCGGGCACCAATCAGCCCCAGCATTTT	CAISGTNQPQHF
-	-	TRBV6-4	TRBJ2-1	TGTGCCAGCAGTAGTAGCTCCTACAATGAGCAGTTCTTC	CASSSSSYNEQFF
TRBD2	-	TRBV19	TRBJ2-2	TGTGCCAGTAGTATAGGGCGGCTAGCGGCGAACACCGGGGAGCTGTTTTTT	CASSIGRLAANTGELFF
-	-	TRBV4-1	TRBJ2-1	TGCGCCAGCAGCCAAGATTTCACTAGCTCCTACAATGAGCAGTTCTTC	CASSQDFTSSYNEQFF
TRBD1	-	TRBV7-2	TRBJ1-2	TGTGCCAGCAGCTCCTTCACAGGGGACTATGGCTACACCTTC	CASSSFTGDYGYTF
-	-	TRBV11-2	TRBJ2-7	TGTGCCAGCAGGGGCCTTAAGGGGCGTTCCTACGAGCAGTACTTC	CASRGLKGRSYEQYF
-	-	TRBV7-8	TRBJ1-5	TGTGCCAGCAGCTTAGTAGCGGCGAGTTATAGCAATCAGCCCCAGCATTTT	CASSLVAASYSNQPQHF
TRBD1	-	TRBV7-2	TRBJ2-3	TGTGCCAGCAGCTTAGGATCAGGGGGTGTAGGTACAGATACGCAGTATTTT	CASSLGSGGVGTDTQYF
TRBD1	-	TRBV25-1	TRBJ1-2	TGTGCCAGCAGTACCACAGCCGGGACAGGGGAGGGCTACACCTTC	CASSTTAGTGEGYTF
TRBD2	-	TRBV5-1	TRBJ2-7	TGCGCCAGCAGCCCCCTCGGGGGGAGGGCCTACGAGCAGTACTTC	CASSPLGGRAYEQYF
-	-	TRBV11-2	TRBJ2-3	TGTGCCAGCGGACGAAGGGGGGATACGCAGTATTTT	CASGRRGDTQYF
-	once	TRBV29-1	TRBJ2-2	TGCAGCGTTGAAGGGGGCCGGAGGGCCGGGGAGCTGTTTTTT	CSVEGGRRAGELFF
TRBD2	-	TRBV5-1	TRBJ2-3	TGCGCCAGCAGCTTGGGCCCTAGCGGGAGTTCAGATACGCAGTATTTT	CASSLGPSGSSDTQYF
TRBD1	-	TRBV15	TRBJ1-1	TGTGCCACCAGCAGACAGGGACAGGGGACTGAAGCTTTCTTT	CATSRQGQGTEAFF
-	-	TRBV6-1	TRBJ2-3	TGTGCCAGCAGTGACTTAGGGCGGGGAAGCACAGATACGCAGTATTTT	CASSDLGRGSTDTQYF
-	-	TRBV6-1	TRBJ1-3	TGTGCCAGCAGTGTTCAATTCGGCTCTGGAAACACCATATATTTT	CASSVQFGSGNTIYF
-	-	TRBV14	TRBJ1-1	TGTGCCAGCAGCCAGTTGCTGAACACTGAAGCTTTCTTT	CASSQLLNTEAFF
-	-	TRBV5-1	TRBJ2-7	TGCGCCAGCAGCTTTGGTTCGGCCACAGGACCCTACGAGCAGTACTTC	CASSFGSATGPYEQYF
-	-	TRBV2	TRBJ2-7	TGTGCCAGCAGTGTAGGGGTTAGTACCGAGCAGTACTTC	CASSVGVSTEQYF
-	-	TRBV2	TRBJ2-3	TGTGCCAACAGTGACAGGAGCGAGGTCCGGCTGTATTTT	CANSDRSEVRLYF
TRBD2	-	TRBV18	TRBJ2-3	TGTGCCAGCTCACCAGGGACTAGCGGGAGGGCCCCAGATACGCAGTATTTT	CASSPGTSGRAPDTQYF
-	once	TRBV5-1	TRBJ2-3	TGCGCCAGCAGCCCAAATACAGGGGCGGGAATAGATACGCAGTATTTT	CASSPNTGAGIDTQYF
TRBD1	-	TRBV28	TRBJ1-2	TGTGCCAGCTCCTCGACAGGGAGAGGCTATGGCTACACCTTC	CASSSTGRGYGYTF
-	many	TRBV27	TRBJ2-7	TGTGCCAGCAGTTTTAACCCAACCCGCGGGGACGAGCAGTACTTC	CASSFNPTRGDEQYF